This record looks at one TCR beta chain sequence and its context. Original analysis: Scientists estimated how many nucleated cells there were by amplifying reference gene primers. Sequencing was performed with immunoSEQ multiplex PCR; in TCRdb, only in-frame clones are kept and a portion is missing. V, J and clone size were drawn from that table, and D and trimming were deduced from the DNA. The sample has under 130,000 clones; more than 80% are singletons. The data belong to a study of blood T cell repertoires in COVID-19. Study summary: Samples representing acute and convalescent COVID-19 were sourced from the United States, Italy and Spain.

Germline assignment: CDR1 KGHDR and CDR2 SFDVKD. This CDR3 contains 15 residues. Deletions cut 3 bases from V and 6 bases from J, with 16 bases between. Sequenced sample: peripheral blood. This receptor was obtained from a woman aged 60 to 75 with acute or convalescent COVID-19. The chain couples TRBV24-1 to TRBJ1-2, with D possibly matching TRBD1 (6 bases). The CDR3 loop is CATSDPRGGADGYTF. In DNA form, the CDR3 reads TGTGCCACCAGTGATCCTAGGGGGGGCGCAGATGGCTACACCTTC.